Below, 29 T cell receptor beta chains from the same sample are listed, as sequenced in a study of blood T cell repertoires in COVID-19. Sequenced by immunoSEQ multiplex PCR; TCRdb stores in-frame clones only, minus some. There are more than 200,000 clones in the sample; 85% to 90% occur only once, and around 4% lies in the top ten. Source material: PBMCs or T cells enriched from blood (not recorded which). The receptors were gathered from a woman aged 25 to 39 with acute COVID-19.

The DNA for the CDR3 is TGTGCCAGCAGTGAGGAACAGGGGGCCTATGGCTACACCTTC. Translating gives CASSEEQGAYGYTF. This chain connects TRBV2 to TRBJ1-2; 9 bases fit TRBD1. V was pared by 3 bases and J by 4 bases, with 3 bases of the junction left unmatched. The CDR3 runs to 14 residues. The germline gives CDR1 SNHLY, CDR2 FYNNEI.

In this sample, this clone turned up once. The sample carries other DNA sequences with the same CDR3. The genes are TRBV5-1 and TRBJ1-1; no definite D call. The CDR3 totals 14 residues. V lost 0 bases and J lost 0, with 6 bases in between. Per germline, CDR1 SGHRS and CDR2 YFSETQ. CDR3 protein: CASSLGVMNTEAFF. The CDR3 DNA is TGCGCCAGCAGCTTGGGAGTTATGAACACTGAAGCTTTCTTT.

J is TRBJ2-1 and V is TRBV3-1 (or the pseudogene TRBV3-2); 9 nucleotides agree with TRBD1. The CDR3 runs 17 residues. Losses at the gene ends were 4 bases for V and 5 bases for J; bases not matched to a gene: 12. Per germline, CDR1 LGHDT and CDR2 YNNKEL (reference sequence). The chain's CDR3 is CASSRLIPGQGHNEQFF. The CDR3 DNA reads TGTGCCAGCAGCCGCCTCATTCCGGGACAGGGTCACAATGAGCAGTTCTTC.

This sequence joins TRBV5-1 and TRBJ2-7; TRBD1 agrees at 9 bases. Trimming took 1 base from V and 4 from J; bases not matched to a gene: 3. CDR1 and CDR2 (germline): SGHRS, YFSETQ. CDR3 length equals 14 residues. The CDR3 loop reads CASSLKQGAYEQYF. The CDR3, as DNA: TGCGCCAGCAGCTTGAAACAGGGGGCTTACGAGCAGTACTTC.

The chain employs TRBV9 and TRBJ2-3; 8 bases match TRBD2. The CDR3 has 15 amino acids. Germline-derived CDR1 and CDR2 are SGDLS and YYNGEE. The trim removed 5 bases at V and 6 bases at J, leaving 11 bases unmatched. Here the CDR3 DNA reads TGTGCCAGCAGGCCAAGCGGGGGTTTGGGGGATACGCAGTATTTT. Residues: CASRPSGGLGDTQYF.

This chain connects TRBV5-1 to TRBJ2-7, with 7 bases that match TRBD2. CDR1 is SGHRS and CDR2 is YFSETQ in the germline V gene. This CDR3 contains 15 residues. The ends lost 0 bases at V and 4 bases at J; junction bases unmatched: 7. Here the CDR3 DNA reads TGCGCCAGCAGCTTGGCGGGGGGTTCCAGTTACGAGCAGTACTTC. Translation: CASSLAGGSSYEQYF.

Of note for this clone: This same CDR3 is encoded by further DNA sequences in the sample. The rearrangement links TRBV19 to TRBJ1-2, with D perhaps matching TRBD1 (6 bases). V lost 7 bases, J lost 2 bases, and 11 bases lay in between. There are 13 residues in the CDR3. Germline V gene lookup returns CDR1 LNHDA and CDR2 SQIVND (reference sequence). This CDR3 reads CASIGGPNYGYTF. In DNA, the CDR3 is TGTGCCAGTATTGGGGGCCCGAACTATGGCTACACCTTC.

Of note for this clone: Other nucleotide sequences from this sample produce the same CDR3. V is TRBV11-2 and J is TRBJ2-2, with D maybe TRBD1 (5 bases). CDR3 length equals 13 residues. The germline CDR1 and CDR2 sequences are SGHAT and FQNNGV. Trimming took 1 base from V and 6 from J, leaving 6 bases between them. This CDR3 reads CASSLVGAGELFF. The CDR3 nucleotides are TGTGCCAGCAGCTTAGTAGGGGCCGGGGAGCTGTTTTTT.

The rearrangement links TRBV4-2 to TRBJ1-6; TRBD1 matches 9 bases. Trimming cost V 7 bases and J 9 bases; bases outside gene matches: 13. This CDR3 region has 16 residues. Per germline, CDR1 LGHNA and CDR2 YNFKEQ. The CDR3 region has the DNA TGTGCCAGCACCCGGGACAGGGCGGATAAGATTTCACCCCTCCACTTT. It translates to CASTRDRADKISPLHF.

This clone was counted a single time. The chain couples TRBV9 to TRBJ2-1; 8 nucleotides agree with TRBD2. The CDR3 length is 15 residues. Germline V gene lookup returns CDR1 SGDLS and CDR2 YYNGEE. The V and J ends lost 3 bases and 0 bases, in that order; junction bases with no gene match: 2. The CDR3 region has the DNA TGTGCCAGCAGCGATAGCGGGGCCTCCTACAATGAGCAGTTCTTC. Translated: CASSDSGASYNEQFF.

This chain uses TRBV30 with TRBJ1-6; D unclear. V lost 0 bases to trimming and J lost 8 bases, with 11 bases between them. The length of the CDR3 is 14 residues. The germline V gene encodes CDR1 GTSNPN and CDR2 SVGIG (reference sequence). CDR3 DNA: TGTGCCTGGAGTGTACTGAGTACGGATTCACCCCTCCACTTT. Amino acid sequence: CAWSVLSTDSPLHF.

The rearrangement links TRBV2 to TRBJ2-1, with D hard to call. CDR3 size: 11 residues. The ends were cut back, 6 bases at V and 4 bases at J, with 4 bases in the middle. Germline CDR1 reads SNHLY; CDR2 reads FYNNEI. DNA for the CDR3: TGTGCCAGCAGCCCGTACAATGAGCAGTTCTTC. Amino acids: CASSPYNEQFF.

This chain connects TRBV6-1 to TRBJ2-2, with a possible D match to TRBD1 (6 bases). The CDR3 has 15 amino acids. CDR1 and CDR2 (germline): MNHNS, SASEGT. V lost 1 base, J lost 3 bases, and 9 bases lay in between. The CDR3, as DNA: TGTGCCAGCAGTGAAGACAGGGAGTACACCGGGGAGCTGTTTTTT. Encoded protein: CASSEDREYTGELFF.

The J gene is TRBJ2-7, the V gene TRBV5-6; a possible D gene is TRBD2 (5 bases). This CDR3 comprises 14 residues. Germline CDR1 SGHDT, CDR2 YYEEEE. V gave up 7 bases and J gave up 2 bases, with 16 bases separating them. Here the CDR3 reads CASGKSGVPYEQYF. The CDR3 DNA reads TGTGCCAGCGGAAAGTCCGGGGTACCCTACGAGCAGTACTTC.

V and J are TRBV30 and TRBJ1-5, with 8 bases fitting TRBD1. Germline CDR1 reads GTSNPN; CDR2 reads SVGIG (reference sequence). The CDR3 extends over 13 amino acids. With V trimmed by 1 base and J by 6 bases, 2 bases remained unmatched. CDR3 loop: CAWSDQGAQPQHF. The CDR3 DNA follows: TGTGCCTGGAGTGACCAGGGGGCTCAGCCCCAGCATTTT.

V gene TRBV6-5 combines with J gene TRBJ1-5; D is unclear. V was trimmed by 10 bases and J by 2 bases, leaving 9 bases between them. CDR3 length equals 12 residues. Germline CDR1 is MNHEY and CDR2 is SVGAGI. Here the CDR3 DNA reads TGTGCCACTGGGCCGCGCAATCAGCCCCAGCATTTT. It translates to CATGPRNQPQHF.

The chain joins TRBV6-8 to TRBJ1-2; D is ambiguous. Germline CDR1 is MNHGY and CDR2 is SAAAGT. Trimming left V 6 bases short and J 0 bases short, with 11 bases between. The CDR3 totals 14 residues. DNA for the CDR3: TGTGCCAGCAGCCCAGGACTACCTAACTATGGCTACACCTTC. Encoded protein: CASSPGLPNYGYTF.

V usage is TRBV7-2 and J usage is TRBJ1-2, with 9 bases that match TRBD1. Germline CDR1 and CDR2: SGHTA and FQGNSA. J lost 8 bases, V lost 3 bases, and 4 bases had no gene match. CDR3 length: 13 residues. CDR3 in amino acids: CASSFGTGLGYTF. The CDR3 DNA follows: TGTGCCAGCAGCTTTGGGACAGGGCTCGGCTACACCTTC.

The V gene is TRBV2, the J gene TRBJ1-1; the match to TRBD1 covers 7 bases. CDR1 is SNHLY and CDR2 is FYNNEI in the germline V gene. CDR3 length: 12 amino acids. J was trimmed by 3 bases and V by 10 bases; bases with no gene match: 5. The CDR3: CANGDRDTEAFF. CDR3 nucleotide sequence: TGTGCCAACGGGGACAGAGACACTGAAGCTTTCTTT.

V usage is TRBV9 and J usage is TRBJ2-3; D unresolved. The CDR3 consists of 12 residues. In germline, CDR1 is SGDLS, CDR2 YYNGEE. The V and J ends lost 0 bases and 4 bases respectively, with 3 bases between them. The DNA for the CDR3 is TGTGCCAGCAGCGTAGGAGCAGATACGCAGTATTTT. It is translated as CASSVGADTQYF. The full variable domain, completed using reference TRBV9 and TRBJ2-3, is DSGVTQTPKHLITATGQRVTLRCSPRSGDLSVYWYQQSLDQGLQFLIQYYNGEERAKGNILERFSAQQFPDLHSELNLSSLELGDSALYFCASSVGADTQYFGPGTRLTVL.

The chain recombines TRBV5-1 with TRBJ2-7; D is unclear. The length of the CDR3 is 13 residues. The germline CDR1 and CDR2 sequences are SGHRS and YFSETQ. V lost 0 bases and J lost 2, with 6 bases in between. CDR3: CASSLGSTYEQYF. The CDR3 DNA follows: TGCGCCAGCAGCTTGGGCTCTACCTACGAGCAGTACTTC.

The CDR3: CASSIDPGVAANTGELFF. The DNA for the CDR3 is TGTGCCAGCAGTATCGACCCCGGTGTGGCGGCGAACACCGGGGAGCTGTTTTTT. V and J are TRBV27 and TRBJ2-2, with D hard to call. From germline, CDR1 is MNHEY and CDR2 SMNVEV (reference sequence). The CDR3 covers 18 residues. Deletions cut 5 bases from V and 0 bases from J, with 19 bases between.

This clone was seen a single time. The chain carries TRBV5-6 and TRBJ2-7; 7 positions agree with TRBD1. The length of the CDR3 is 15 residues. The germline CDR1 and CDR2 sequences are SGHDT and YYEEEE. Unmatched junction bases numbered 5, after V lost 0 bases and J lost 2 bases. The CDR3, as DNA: TGTGCCAGCAGCTTGGCGGCAGGGGGACCCTACGAGCAGTACTTC. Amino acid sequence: CASSLAAGGPYEQYF.

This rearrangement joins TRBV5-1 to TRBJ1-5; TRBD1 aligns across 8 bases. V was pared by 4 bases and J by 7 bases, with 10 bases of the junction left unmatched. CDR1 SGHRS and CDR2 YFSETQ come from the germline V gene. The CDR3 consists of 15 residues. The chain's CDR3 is CASSRGQGPSQPQHF. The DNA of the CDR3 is TGCGCCAGCAGCCGAGGACAGGGTCCGTCCCAGCCCCAGCATTTT.

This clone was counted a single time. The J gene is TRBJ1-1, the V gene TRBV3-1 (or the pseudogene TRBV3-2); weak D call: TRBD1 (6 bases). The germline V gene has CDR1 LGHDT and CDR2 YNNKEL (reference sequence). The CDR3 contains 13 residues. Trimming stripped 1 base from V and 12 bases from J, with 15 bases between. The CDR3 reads CASSQGLGQGSFF. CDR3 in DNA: TGTGCCAGCAGCCAAGGGTTAGGGCAGGGGTCTTTCTTT.

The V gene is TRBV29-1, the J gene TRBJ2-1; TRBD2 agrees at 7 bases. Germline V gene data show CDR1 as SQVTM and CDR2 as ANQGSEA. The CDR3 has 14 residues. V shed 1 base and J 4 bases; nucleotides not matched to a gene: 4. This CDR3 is CSVEGGGLYNEQFF. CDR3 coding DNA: TGCAGCGTTGAAGGGGGAGGGCTGTACAATGAGCAGTTCTTC.

The CDR3: CASSTFPGQAYNEQFF. The DNA for the CDR3 is TGTGCCAGTAGTACTTTTCCGGGACAGGCTTACAATGAGCAGTTCTTC. This rearrangement joins TRBV19 to TRBJ2-1, with 8 bases identical to TRBD1. Losses at the gene ends were 4 bases for V and 4 bases for J; bases not matched to a gene: 9. Per germline, CDR1 LNHDA and CDR2 SQIVND (reference sequence). The CDR3 spans 16 residues.

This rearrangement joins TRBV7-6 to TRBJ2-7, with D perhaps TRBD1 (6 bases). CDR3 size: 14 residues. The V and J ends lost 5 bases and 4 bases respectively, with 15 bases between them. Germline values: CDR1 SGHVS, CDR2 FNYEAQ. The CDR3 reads CASSLRQGNYEQYF. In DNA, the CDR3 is TGTGCCAGCAGCCTAAGGCAGGGGAATTACGAGCAGTACTTC. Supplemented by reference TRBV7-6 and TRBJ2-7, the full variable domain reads GAGVSQSPRYKVTKRGQDVALRCDPISGHVSLYWYRQALGQGPEFLTYFNYEAQQDKSGLPNDRFSAERPEGSISTLTIQRTEQRDSAMYRCASSLRQGNYEQYFGPGTRLTVT.

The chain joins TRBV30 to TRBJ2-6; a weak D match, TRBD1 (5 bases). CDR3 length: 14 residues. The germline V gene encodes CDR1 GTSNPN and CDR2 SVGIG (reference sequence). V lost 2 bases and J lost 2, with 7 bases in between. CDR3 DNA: TGTGCCTGGAGTATAGGGGCTGGGGCCAACGTCCTGACTTTC. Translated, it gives CAWSIGAGANVLTF.